Shown below are 13 T cell receptor beta chains from a single sample sequenced in a study of blood T cell repertoires in COVID-19. Method: immunoSEQ multiplex PCR; TCRdb's copy keeps in-frame clones and lacks some. Counted here are fewer than 60,000 clones, 86% occurring once; the ten biggest clones make up about 22%. The sample comprised peripheral blood. The receptors stem from an elderly woman with acute or convalescent COVID-19.

This clone was counted a single time. The chain links TRBV7-3 to TRBJ1-6, with 8 bases identical to TRBD1. J lost 9 bases, V lost 6 bases, and 4 bases had no gene match. The V gene's germline CDR1 is SGHTA and CDR2 FQGTGA. The CDR3 loop spans 13 amino acids. For the CDR3, the DNA is TGTGCCAGCAGTTGGACAGGGAGTTCACCCCTCCACTTT. Translating gives CASSWTGSSPLHF.

The chain joins TRBV11-1 to TRBJ2-2; the D is unclear. V was pared by 4 bases and J by 0 bases, with 3 bases between. This CDR3 is 13 amino acids long. CDR1 is SGHAT and CDR2 is FQDESV in the germline V gene (reference sequence). CDR3 amino acids: CASSSTNTGELFF. The DNA of the CDR3 is TGTGCCAGCAGCTCCACGAACACCGGGGAGCTGTTTTTT.

The chain is built from TRBV28 and TRBJ1-2; 8 bases line up with TRBD1. The CDR3 runs to 14 residues. The V gene end was trimmed by 6 bases and the J gene end by 5 bases; junction bases not matched to a gene: 8. The V gene's germline CDR1 is MDHEN and CDR2 SYDVKM. CDR3 DNA sequence: TGTGCCAGCAGACCGACAGGGGTTGGGTATGGCTACACCTTC. It specifies CASRPTGVGYGYTF.

The chain joins TRBV7-9 to TRBJ1-6; unclear D gene. This CDR3 region has 13 residues. Germline loops: CDR1 SEHNR, CDR2 FQNEAQ (reference sequence). Trimming left V 1 base short and J 14 bases short, with 12 bases between. The CDR3 DNA sequence: TGTGCCAGCAGCTTAGGGGCCCAGGTCACCCTCCACTTT. It yields the protein CASSLGAQVTLHF. Complete variable domain (other parts from reference TRBV7-9 and TRBJ1-6): DTGVSQNPRHKITKRGQNVTFRCDPISEHNRLYWYRQTLGQGPEFLTYFQNEAQLEKSRLLSDRFSAERPKGSFSTLEIQRTEQGDSAMYLCASSLGAQVTLHFGNGTRLTVT.

The chain recombines TRBV5-1 with TRBJ2-1, with TRBD1 matching 7 bases. The CDR3 is made up of 15 amino acids. The germline CDR1 and CDR2 sequences are SGHRS and YFSETQ. J was trimmed by 0 bases and V by 2 bases; bases with no gene match: 2. CDR3 in amino acids: CASSLTGASYNEQFF. The CDR3 nucleotides are TGCGCCAGCAGCTTAACAGGGGCCTCCTACAATGAGCAGTTCTTC.

V gene TRBV5-1 combines with J gene TRBJ1-4; D uncertain. The germline gives CDR1 SGHRS, CDR2 YFSETQ. V was pared by 0 bases and J by 7 bases, with 13 bases between. The CDR3 loop spans 15 amino acids. The CDR3 nucleotides read TGCGCCAGCAGCTTGGACCTAGGATTTGGTGAAAAACTGTTTTTT. It encodes CASSLDLGFGEKLFF.

The chain carries TRBV29-1 and TRBJ1-2; D possibly corresponds to TRBD1 (6 bases). The CDR3 has 16 residues. With 6 bases removed from V and 3 bases from J, the gap between germline ends came to 23 bases. The germline V gene encodes CDR1 SQVTM and CDR2 ANQGSEA. For the CDR3, the DNA is TGCAGCGTCAGTGGCGAGGACAGCGAACAATACTATGGCTACACCTTC. As protein: CSVSGEDSEQYYGYTF.

V gene TRBV3-1 (or the pseudogene TRBV3-2) combines with J gene TRBJ1-5; tentatively, D is TRBD1 (5 bases). Germline V gene lookup returns CDR1 LGHDT and CDR2 YNNKEL (reference sequence). The CDR3 loop spans 13 amino acids. Trimming shortened V by 4 bases and J by 8 bases, and 12 bases separated the two germline ends. Here the CDR3 reads CASSLQGTEPQHF. The CDR3 DNA follows: TGTGCCAGCAGCCTCCAGGGTACAGAGCCCCAGCATTTT.

The rearrangement joins TRBV6-5 to TRBJ1-1, with D perhaps matching TRBD1 (6 bases). Trimming took 0 bases from V and 1 from J, leaving 12 bases between them. This CDR3 has 16 amino acids. Germline loops: CDR1 MNHEY, CDR2 SVGAGI. The CDR3 region has the DNA TGTGCCAGCAGTTACTCCCAGGGGATACAGAACACTGAAGCTTTCTTT. Amino acid sequence: CASSYSQGIQNTEAFF.

This sequence joins TRBV27 and TRBJ1-5; 9 bases are shared with TRBD1. CDR1 and CDR2 from the germline V gene are MNHEY and SMNVEV (reference sequence). V trimming: 6 bases; J trimming: 9 bases; junction bases outside the gene matches: 9. The CDR3 sequence is 14 residues long. CDR3 amino acids: CASSLDRGSRPQHF. The CDR3 nucleotides are TGTGCCAGCAGCCTCGACAGGGGGAGTCGGCCCCAGCATTTT.

V is TRBV3-1 (or the pseudogene TRBV3-2) and J is TRBJ1-6; weak D call: TRBD1 (6 bases). The germline gives CDR1 LGHDT, CDR2 YNNKEL (reference sequence). CDR3 length: 15 amino acids. The germline V and J ends were trimmed by 5 bases and 8 bases, with 16 bases remaining between them. The CDR3 is CASSESDRLHSPLHF. The CDR3 region has the DNA TGTGCCAGCAGCGAATCCGACAGGCTGCATTCACCCCTCCACTTT.

The chain carries TRBV19 and TRBJ1-3; D is unclear. The CDR3 consists of 11 residues. Germline V gene sequence: CDR1 LNHDA, CDR2 SQIVND (reference sequence). The V and J ends lost 10 bases and 16 bases respectively, with 20 bases between them. CDR3 region: CATGDLLFRYF. CDR3 bases: TGTGCCACCGGCGATTTACTTTTCAGGTATTTT. The variable domain in full, with the rest retrieved from reference TRBV19 and TRBJ1-3, is DGGITQSPKYLFRKEGQNVTLSCEQNLNHDAMYWYRQDPGQGLRLIYYSQIVNDFQKGDIAEGYSVSREKKESFPLTVTSAQKNPTAFYLCATGDLLFRYFGEGSWLTVV.

This clone was counted a few times. The chain employs TRBV7-3 and TRBJ2-1; possible D gene TRBD1, 5 bases. CDR1 is SGHTA and CDR2 is FQGTGA in the germline V gene. The CDR3 length is 13 residues. Trimming removed 5 bases at V and 10 bases at J, with 15 bases between. The CDR3 here is CASSPGRATEQFF. CDR3 in DNA: TGTGCCAGCAGCCCAGGGCGTGCTACCGAGCAGTTCTTC.